This TCR beta chain was captured in a study of tumor-infiltrating lymphocytes in primary liver carcinoma. Trimming took 10 bases from V and 2 from J; bases not matched to a gene: 7. The CDR3 spans 14 residues. Germline loops: CDR1 MNHEY, CDR2 SVGAGI. Germline DNA was also extracted, and blood RNA derived from unsorted whole blood. Production of TCR beta cDNA used approximately 0.45 ug total RNA together with a constant-region primer. Three nested multiplex PCR rounds of slightly modified ARM-PCR generated TCR beta libraries. A C-beta reverse primer and TRBV1-TRBV30 forward primers served in each of the first two PCR rounds, at about 10 cycles apiece. A single record per CDR3 protein comes from TCRdb applying MiXCR to the multiplex PCR reads. The sample includes fewer than 250,000 distinct CDR3 sequences, around three fifths seen only once; the top ten take roughly 7%. Worth noting for this clonotype: A much larger clone sits a single nucleotide away, making a read error possible.

V is TRBV6-5 and J is TRBJ2-1; TRBD2 matches 8 bases. The receptor was isolated from a woman aged 55 to 70 with primary liver carcinoma and hepatitis B virus infection. Input material: peripheral blood. The CDR3 DNA reads as TGTGCCAACTCCGGGAGGGCCGCCTACAATGAGCAGTTCTTC. Protein: CANSGRAAYNEQFF.